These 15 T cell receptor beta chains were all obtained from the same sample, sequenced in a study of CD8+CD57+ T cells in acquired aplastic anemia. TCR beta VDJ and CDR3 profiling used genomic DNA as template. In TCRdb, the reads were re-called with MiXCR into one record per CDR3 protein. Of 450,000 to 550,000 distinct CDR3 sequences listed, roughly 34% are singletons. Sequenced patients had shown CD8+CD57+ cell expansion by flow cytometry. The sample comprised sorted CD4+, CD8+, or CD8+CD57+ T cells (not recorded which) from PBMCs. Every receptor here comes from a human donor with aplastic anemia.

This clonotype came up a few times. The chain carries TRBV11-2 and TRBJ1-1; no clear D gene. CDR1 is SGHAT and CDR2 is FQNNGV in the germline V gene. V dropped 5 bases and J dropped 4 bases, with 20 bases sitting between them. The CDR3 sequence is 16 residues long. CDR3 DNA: TGTGCCAGCAGCGCTAACACGGGTGGGATGGGCACTGAAGCTTTCTTT. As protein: CASSANTGGMGTEAFF.

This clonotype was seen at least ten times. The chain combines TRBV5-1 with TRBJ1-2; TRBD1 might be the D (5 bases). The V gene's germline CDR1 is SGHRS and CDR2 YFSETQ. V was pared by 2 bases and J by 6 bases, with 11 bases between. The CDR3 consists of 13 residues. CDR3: CASSFGTENGYTF. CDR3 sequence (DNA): TGCGCCAGCAGCTTCGGGACGGAAAATGGCTACACCTTC.

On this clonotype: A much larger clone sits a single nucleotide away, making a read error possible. The chain's CDR3 is CASSYDRGRTGGLFF. In nucleotides, the CDR3 is TGTGCCAGCAGTTATGACAGGGGGCGGACCGGGGGGCTGTTTTTT. The V and J genes are TRBV2 and TRBJ2-2; 10 positions agree with TRBD1. This CDR3 spans 15 amino acids. Germline lookup yields CDR1 SNHLY and CDR2 FYNNEI.

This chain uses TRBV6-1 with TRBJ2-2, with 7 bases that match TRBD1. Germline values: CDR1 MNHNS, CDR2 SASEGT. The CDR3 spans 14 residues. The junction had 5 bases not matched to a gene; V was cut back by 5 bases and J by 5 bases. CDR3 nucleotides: TGTGCCAGCAGTCGGGCAGGGGGAACCGGGGAGCTGTTTTTT. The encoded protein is CASSRAGGTGELFF.

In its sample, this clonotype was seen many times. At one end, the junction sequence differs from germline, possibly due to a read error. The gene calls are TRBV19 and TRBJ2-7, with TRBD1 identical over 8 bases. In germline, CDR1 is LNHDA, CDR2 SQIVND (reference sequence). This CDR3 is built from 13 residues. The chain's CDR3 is CASNGQGSHEQYF. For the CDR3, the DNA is TGTGCCAGTAACGGACAGGGCTCCCACGAGCAGTACTTC. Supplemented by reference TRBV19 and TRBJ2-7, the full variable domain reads DGGITQSPKYLFRKEGQNVTLSCEQNLNHDAMYWYRQDPGQGLRLIYYSQIVNDFQKGDIAEGYSVSREKKESFPLTVTSAQKNPTAFYLCASNGQGSHEQYFGPGTRLTVT.

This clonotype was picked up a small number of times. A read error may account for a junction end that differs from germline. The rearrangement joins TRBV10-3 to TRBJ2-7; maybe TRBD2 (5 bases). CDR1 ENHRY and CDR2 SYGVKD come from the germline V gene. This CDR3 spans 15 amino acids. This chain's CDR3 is CASSQMAGDPYEQYF. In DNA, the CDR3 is TGTGCCAGCAGTCAAATGGCCGGGGATCCCTACGAGCAGTACTTC.

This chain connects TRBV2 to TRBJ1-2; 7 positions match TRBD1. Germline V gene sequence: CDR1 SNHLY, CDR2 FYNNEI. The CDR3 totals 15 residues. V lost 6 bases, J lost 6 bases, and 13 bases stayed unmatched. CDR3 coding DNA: TGTGCCAGCAGCCAGAGGGGGCCACAACGGGATGGCTACACCTTC. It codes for CASSQRGPQRDGYTF.

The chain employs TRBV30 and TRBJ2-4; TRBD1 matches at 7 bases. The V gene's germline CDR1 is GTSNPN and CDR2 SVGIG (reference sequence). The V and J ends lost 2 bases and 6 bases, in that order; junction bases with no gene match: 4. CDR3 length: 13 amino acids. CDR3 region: CAWSLDRLNIQYF. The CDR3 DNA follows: TGTGCCTGGAGTTTGGACAGGCTAAACATTCAGTACTTC.

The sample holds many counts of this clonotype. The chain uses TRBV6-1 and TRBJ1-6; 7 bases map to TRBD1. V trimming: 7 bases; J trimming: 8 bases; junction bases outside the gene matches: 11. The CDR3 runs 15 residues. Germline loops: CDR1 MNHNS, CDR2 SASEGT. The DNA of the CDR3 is TGTGCCAGCACCCTCACACAGGGGCAATATTCACCCCTCCACTTT. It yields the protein CASTLTQGQYSPLHF.

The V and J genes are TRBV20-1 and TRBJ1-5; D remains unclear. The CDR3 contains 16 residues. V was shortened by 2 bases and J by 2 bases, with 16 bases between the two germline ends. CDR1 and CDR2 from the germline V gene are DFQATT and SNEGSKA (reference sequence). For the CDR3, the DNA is TGCAGTGCTAGACCTCCCGGAGGGCTCGGCAATCAGCCCCAGCATTTT. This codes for CSARPPGGLGNQPQHF.

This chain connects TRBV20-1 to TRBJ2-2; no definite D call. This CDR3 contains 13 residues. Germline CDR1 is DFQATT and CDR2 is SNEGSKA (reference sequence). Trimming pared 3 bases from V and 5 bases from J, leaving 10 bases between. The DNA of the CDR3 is TGCAGTGCTAGCGATGGAGCGACCGGGGAGCTGTTTTTT. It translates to CSASDGATGELFF.

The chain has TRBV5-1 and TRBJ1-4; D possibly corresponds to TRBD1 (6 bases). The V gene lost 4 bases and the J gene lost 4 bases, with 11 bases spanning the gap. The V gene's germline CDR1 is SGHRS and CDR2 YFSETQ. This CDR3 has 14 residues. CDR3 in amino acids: CASSPTGDNEKLFF. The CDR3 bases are TGCGCCAGCAGCCCGACAGGTGATAATGAAAAACTGTTTTTT.

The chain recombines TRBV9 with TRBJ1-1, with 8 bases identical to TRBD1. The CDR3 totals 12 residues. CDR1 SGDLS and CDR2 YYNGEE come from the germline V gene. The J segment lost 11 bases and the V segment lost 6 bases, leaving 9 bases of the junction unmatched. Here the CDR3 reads CASTNPGQVAFF. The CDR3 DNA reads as TGTGCCAGCACCAACCCGGGACAGGTGGCTTTCTTT. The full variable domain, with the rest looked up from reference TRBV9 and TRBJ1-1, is DSGVTQTPKHLITATGQRVTLRCSPRSGDLSVYWYQQSLDQGLQFLIQYYNGEERAKGNILERFSAQQFPDLHSELNLSSLELGDSALYFCASTNPGQVAFFGQGTRLTVV.

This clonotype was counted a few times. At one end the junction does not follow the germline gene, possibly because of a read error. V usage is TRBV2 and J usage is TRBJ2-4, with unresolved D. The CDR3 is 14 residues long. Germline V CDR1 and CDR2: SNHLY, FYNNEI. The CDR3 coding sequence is TGTGCCAGCAGGACCTCCGTAGCCAGAAACATTCAGTACTTC. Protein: CASRTSVARNIQYF.

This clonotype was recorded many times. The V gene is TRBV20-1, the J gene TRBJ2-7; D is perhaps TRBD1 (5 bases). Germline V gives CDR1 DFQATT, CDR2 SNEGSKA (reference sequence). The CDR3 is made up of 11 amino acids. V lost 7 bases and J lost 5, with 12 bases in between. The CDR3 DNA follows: TGCAGTGGTTCAGGGTTGAACGAGCAGTACTTC. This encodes CSGSGLNEQYF.